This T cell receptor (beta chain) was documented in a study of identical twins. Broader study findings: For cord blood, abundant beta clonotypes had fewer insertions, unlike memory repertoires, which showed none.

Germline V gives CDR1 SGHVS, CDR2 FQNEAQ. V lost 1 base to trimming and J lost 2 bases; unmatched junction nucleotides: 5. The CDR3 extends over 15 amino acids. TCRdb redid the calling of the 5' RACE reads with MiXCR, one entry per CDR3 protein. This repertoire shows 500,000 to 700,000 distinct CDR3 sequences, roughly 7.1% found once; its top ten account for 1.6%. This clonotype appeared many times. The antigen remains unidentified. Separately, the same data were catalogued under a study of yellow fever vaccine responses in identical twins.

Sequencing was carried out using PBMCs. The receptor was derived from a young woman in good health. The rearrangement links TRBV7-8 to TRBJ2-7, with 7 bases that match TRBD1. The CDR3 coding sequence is TGTGCCAGCAGCTTAGAGACAGGGAGAGCCTACGAGCAGTACTTC. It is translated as CASSLETGRAYEQYF.